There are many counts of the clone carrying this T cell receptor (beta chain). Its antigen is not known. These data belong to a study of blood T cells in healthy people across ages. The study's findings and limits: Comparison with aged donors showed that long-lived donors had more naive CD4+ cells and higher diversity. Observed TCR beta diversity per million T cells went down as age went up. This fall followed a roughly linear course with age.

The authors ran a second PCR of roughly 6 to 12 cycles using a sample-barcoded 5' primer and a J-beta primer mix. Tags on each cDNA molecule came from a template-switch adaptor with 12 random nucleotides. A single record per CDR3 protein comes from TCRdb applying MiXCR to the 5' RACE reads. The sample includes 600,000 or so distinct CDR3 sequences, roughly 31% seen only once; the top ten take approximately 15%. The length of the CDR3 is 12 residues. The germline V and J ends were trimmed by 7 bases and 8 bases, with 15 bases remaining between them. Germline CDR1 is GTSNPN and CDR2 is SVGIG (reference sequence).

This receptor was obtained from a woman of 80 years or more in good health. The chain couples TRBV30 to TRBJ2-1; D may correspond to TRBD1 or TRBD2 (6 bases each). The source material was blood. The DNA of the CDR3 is TGTGCCTCCCGAGGGGGGCTCGATGAGCAGTTCTTC. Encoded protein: CASRGGLDEQFF.